These 4 T cell receptor beta chains share one sample of origin, sequenced in a study of T cells in Graves' hyperthyroidism and ophthalmopathy (dated by TCRdb to the late 2010s). The library was obtained by multiplex PCR. The sequencing machine was an Illumina HiSeq 2000. Amplification of TCR beta CDR3 regions was carried out from RNA transcripts. The TCR CDR3 was subjected to a first round of RT-PCR using the HTBI primer set and the Qiagen OneStep RT-PCR kit. TCRdb reanalyzed the raw reads on its own, using fastp at Q25 for trimming and MiXCR for clone calling, and kept in-frame beta chains. One record per CDR3 amino acid sequence lists the most common genes and DNA. The sample table records roughly 380,000 distinct CDR3 sequences; approximately 19% of these occur just once. The leading ten clones occupy around 4% of the sample. Sequencing was performed on blood. The receptors were sampled from a woman aged 18-30 years with Graves' hyperthyroidism.

The chain is built from TRBV18 and TRBJ2-7; D remains unclear. The CDR3 runs to 15 residues. Germline CDR1 is KGHSH and CDR2 is LQKENI. Trimming cost V 0 bases and J 3 bases, with 12 bases left between them. Here the CDR3 DNA reads TGTGCCAGCTCACCACCAAATAGAGACGGCTACGAGCAGTACTTC. As protein: CASSPPNRDGYEQYF. Using reference TRBV18 and TRBJ2-7 for the parts outside the CDR3, the full variable domain is NAGVMQNPRHLVRRRGQEARLRCSPMKGHSHVYWYRQLPEEGLKFMVYLQKENIIDESGMPKERFSAEFPKEGPSILRIQQVVRGDSAAYFCASSPPNRDGYEQYFGPGTRLTVT.

This clonotype occurred many times. The V and J genes are TRBV15 and TRBJ2-7; tentatively, D is TRBD2 (6 bases). The CDR3 totals 16 residues. V was clipped by 7 bases and J by 4 bases, with 23 bases between them. Looked up from germline, CDR1 is LNHNV and CDR2 is YYDKDF (reference sequence). This CDR3 reads CATTARLGPKAYEQYF. CDR3 bases: TGTGCCACCACCGCGAGACTAGGCCCGAAAGCATACGAGCAGTACTTC.

This clonotype was seen many times. V gene TRBV12-3 or TRBV12-4 combines with J gene TRBJ2-2, with unresolved D. This CDR3 is 14 amino acids long. Trimming shortened V by 2 bases and J by 6 bases, and 10 bases separated the two germline ends. CDR3 loop: CASSLRAPPGELFF. Written as DNA, the CDR3 is TGTGCCAGCAGTTTAAGGGCCCCCCCCGGGGAGCTGTTTTTT.

V is TRBV24-1 and J is TRBJ2-7; the D gene is possibly TRBD1 (6 bases). The V gene lost 3 bases and the J gene lost 4 bases, with 9 bases spanning the gap. The CDR3 is made up of 13 amino acids. CDR1 KGHDR and CDR2 SFDVKD come from the germline V gene. The CDR3 nucleotides are TGTGCCACCAGTGATGCCGGACAGTACGAGCAGTACTTC. Translating it yields CATSDAGQYEQYF.